Presented here are 27 T cell receptor beta chains from one specimen sequenced in a study of T-cell memory formation after mild COVID-19. TCRdb re-analysed the 5' RACE reads in MiXCR, keeping a single row per CDR3 protein. The data show 550,000 to 600,000 distinct CDR3 sequences, 17% seen once. Specimen: PBMCs or a T cell subset sorted from them (not recorded which). These receptors were obtained from an adult woman who had mild COVID-19 (a few samples of this study predate the infection). Cell type and time point are not known.

The chain is built from TRBV4-1 and TRBJ2-7; D may match TRBD1 or TRBD2 (5 bases each). V was pared by 1 base and J by 9 bases, with 16 bases between. CDR1 and CDR2 from the germline V gene are MGHRA and YSYEKL. The CDR3 is made up of 14 amino acids. The CDR3 region has the DNA TGCGCCAGCAGCCAAGTTCCAAACGGGGCAGCGCAGTACTTC. As protein: CASSQVPNGAAQYF.

In its sample, this clonotype was seen many times. The genes are TRBV12-3 or TRBV12-4 and TRBJ2-7; 8 nucleotides match TRBD1. This CDR3 is 15 amino acids long. Trimming removed 2 bases from V and 3 bases from J; junction bases left unmatched: 6. CDR3 DNA sequence: TGTGCCAGCAGTTTATCTGGACAGGGAGTCTACGAGCAGTACTTC. Its protein is CASSLSGQGVYEQYF.

V usage is TRBV15 and J usage is TRBJ2-5; D is perhaps TRBD2 (5 bases). Trimming pared 3 bases from V and 5 bases from J, leaving 19 bases between. The CDR3 loop spans 16 amino acids. CDR1 and CDR2 (germline): LNHNV, YYDKDF (reference sequence). CDR3 amino acids: CATSRGERPSGETQYF. CDR3 sequence (DNA): TGTGCCACCAGCAGGGGCGAACGGCCGTCGGGGGAGACCCAGTACTTC. Based on the CDR3 plus reference TRBV15 and TRBJ2-5, the full variable domain is DAMVIQNPRYQVTQFGKPVTLSCSQTLNHNVMYWYQQKSSQAPKLLFHYYDKDFNNEADTPDNFQSRRPNTSFCFLDIRSPGLGDTAMYLCATSRGERPSGETQYFGPGTRLLVL.

This clonotype was counted ten times or more. The chain employs TRBV7-8 and TRBJ2-3; no reliable D call. The V end was cut by 5 bases, the J end by 1 base, with 10 bases between. The V gene's germline CDR1 is SGHVS and CDR2 FQNEAQ. This CDR3 is 14 amino acids long. CDR3 residues: CASSPTRGTDTQYF. DNA of the CDR3: TGTGCCAGCAGCCCCACCCGGGGCACAGATACGCAGTATTTT.

The rearrangement links TRBV9 to TRBJ1-1; 8 bases map to TRBD1. V lost 1 base, J lost 4 bases, and 9 bases stayed unmatched. CDR1 and CDR2 from the germline V gene are SGDLS and YYNGEE. The CDR3 is 16 residues long. CDR3 nucleotides: TGTGCCAGCAGCGTACCCCCGGACAGGGTGATCACTGAAGCTTTCTTT. This translates into CASSVPPDRVITEAFF.

The chain couples TRBV20-1 to TRBJ1-1, with a possible D match to TRBD1 (6 bases). This CDR3 has 15 amino acids. Trimming took off 0 bases at V and 0 bases at J, with 11 bases between the two ends. CDR1 is DFQATT and CDR2 is SNEGSKA in the germline V gene (reference sequence). The CDR3 DNA sequence: TGCAGTGCTAGAGAAGGATGGACAGTGAACACTGAAGCTTTCTTT. Amino acids: CSAREGWTVNTEAFF.

This clonotype was seen more than once but under ten times. The rearrangement joins TRBV5-1 to TRBJ2-7; the D gene could be TRBD1 or TRBD2 (5 bases each). V was shortened by 0 bases and J by 6 bases, with 13 bases between the two germline ends. This CDR3 comprises 14 residues. CDR1 is SGHRS, CDR2 YFSETQ, per germline. The CDR3 loop reads CASSLGPEGLEQYF. DNA of the CDR3: TGCGCCAGCAGCTTGGGGCCTGAGGGGCTCGAGCAGTACTTC. The full variable domain, rest sourced from reference TRBV5-1 and TRBJ2-7, is KAGVTQTPRYLIKTRGQQVTLSCSPISGHRSVSWYQQTPGQGLQFLFEYFSETQRNKGNFPGRFSGRQFSNSRSEMNVSTLELGDSALYLCASSLGPEGLEQYFGPGTRLTVT.

V and J are TRBV30 and TRBJ1-2; D uncertain. The CDR3 is 11 amino acids. Trimming removed 4 bases from V and 8 bases from J, with 11 bases in between. Germline assignment: CDR1 GTSNPN and CDR2 SVGIG (reference sequence). CDR3 bases: TGTGCCTGGACTCACTTTGGGGGCTACACCTTC. Residues: CAWTHFGGYTF.

This clonotype has just a few counts. V usage is TRBV30 and J usage is TRBJ2-1; no clear D gene. This CDR3 region has 11 residues. Per germline, CDR1 GTSNPN and CDR2 SVGIG (reference sequence). V was trimmed by 3 bases and J by 6 bases, leaving 6 bases between them. Here the CDR3 reads CAWRNLNEQFF. CDR3 in DNA: TGTGCCTGGAGAAACCTCAATGAGCAGTTCTTC. The entire variable domain, with the rest obtained from reference TRBV30 and TRBJ2-1, is as follows: SQTIHQWPATLVQPVGSPLSLECTVEGTSNPNLYWYRQAAGRGLQLLFYSVGIGQISSEVPQNLSASRPQDRQFILSSKKLLLSDSGFYLCAWRNLNEQFFGPGTRLTVL.

The rearrangement links TRBV6-6 to TRBJ2-2; 8 nucleotides line up with TRBD2. The germline V gene encodes CDR1 MNHNY and CDR2 SVGAGI (reference sequence). The J segment lost 4 bases and the V segment lost 8 bases, leaving 6 bases of the junction unmatched. The CDR3 is 14 residues long. In DNA form, the CDR3 reads TGTGCCAGCGGCGGGGGGTCCGTCACCGGGGAGCTGTTTTTT. Its translation is CASGGGSVTGELFF.

V is TRBV7-8 and J is TRBJ2-7; 8 bases are a match to TRBD1. This CDR3 is built from 16 residues. After removal of 7 bases from V and 5 bases from J, the junction contained 16 bases not matched to a gene. CDR1 is SGHVS and CDR2 is FQNEAQ in the germline V gene. The CDR3 DNA reads TGTGCCAGCATTCCTTACGACCTCAGGGGGCCCGACGAGCAGTACTTC. Its translation: CASIPYDLRGPDEQYF.

This clonotype turned up a few times. The chain joins TRBV7-9 to TRBJ1-2; 8 bases are shared with TRBD1. The germline V gene has CDR1 SEHNR and CDR2 FQNEAQ (reference sequence). V was pared by 5 bases and J by 0 bases, with 14 bases of the junction left unmatched. This CDR3 has 18 amino acids. The CDR3 nucleotides read TGTGCCAGCAGCCCCCCCCAGGGGGCAACTGAAACTAACTATGGCTACACCTTC. This gives the protein CASSPPQGATETNYGYTF.

The V call is TRBV24-1, the J call TRBJ2-7; D is unresolved. Per germline, CDR1 KGHDR and CDR2 SFDVKD. V lost 4 bases to trimming and J lost 4 bases, with 4 bases between them. CDR3 length: 11 amino acids. The CDR3 loop is CATSEEYEQYF. The CDR3 coding sequence is TGTGCCACCAGTGAAGAGTACGAGCAGTACTTC.

There are a few counts of this clonotype. The chain has TRBV6-2 or TRBV6-3 and TRBJ2-1, with D perhaps matching TRBD1 (5 bases). V lost 5 bases and J 6 bases, leaving 14 bases between the germline ends. Germline CDR1 is MNHEY and CDR2 is SVGEGT. The CDR3 has 14 residues. CDR3 loop: CASSHDSMGNEQFF. As DNA, the CDR3 is TGTGCCAGCAGTCACGACAGCATGGGCAATGAGCAGTTCTTC.

The V gene is TRBV7-2, the J gene TRBJ1-4; D gene unclear. This CDR3 is built from 14 residues. Per the germline V gene, CDR1 is SGHTA and CDR2 is FQGNSA. V shed 8 bases and J shed 4 bases, with 14 bases lying between them. CDR3 sequence: CASGEGRINEKLFF. CDR3 bases: TGTGCCAGCGGGGAAGGACGGATTAATGAAAAACTGTTTTTT.

In its sample, this clonotype was seen a few times. J is TRBJ2-5 and V is TRBV7-9; D remains unclear. Germline lookup yields CDR1 SEHNR and CDR2 FQNEAQ (reference sequence). With 5 bases removed from V and 5 bases from J, the gap between germline ends came to 15 bases. The CDR3 totals 14 residues. Written as DNA, the CDR3 is TGTGCCAGCAGCCTAAGGGTGGAACGGGAGACCCAGTACTTC. This encodes CASSLRVERETQYF. Based on the CDR3 plus reference TRBV7-9 and TRBJ2-5, the full variable domain is DTGVSQNPRHKITKRGQNVTFRCDPISEHNRLYWYRQTLGQGPEFLTYFQNEAQLEKSRLLSDRFSAERPKGSFSTLEIQRTEQGDSAMYLCASSLRVERETQYFGPGTRLLVL.

This clonotype occurred a few times. The chain links TRBV25-1 to TRBJ1-1; D might be TRBD1 (5 bases). V shed 10 bases and J shed 7 bases, with 16 bases lying between them. CDR1 and CDR2 from the germline V gene are MGHDK and SYGVNS. This CDR3 is 12 amino acids long. CDR3 sequence: CATASWGDEAFF. As DNA, the CDR3 is TGTGCCACCGCCTCATGGGGGGATGAAGCTTTCTTT.

This clonotype was seen only a few times. The gene calls are TRBV4-2 and TRBJ1-1, with D possibly matching TRBD1 (5 bases). Germline-derived CDR1 and CDR2 are LGHNA and YNFKEQ. This CDR3 has 15 amino acids. Trimming removed 3 bases at V and 7 bases at J, with 18 bases between. CDR3 amino acids: CASSQESALRVEAFF. In nucleotides, the CDR3 is TGTGCCAGCAGCCAGGAATCGGCCCTCAGGGTTGAAGCTTTCTTT.

The chain links TRBV3-1 to TRBJ2-5, with TRBD1 matching 7 bases. Germline V gives CDR1 LGHDT, CDR2 YNNKEL (reference sequence). V gave up 4 bases and J gave up 2 bases; unmatched junction bases: 4. The CDR3 has 14 amino acids. CDR3 sequence reads: CASSPGQVQETQYF. In nucleotides, the CDR3 is TGTGCCAGCAGCCCAGGACAGGTACAAGAGACCCAGTACTTC.

The rearrangement uses TRBV5-1 and TRBJ2-2; D is uncertain. The CDR3 extends over 14 amino acids. Germline loops: CDR1 SGHRS, CDR2 YFSETQ. V lost 0 bases and J lost 6, with 9 bases in between. For the CDR3, the DNA is TGCGCCAGCAGCTTGGGTCCATTCGCCGGGGAGCTGTTTTTT. It is translated as CASSLGPFAGELFF. Full variable domain (rest looked up from reference TRBV5-1 and TRBJ2-2): KAGVTQTPRYLIKTRGQQVTLSCSPISGHRSVSWYQQTPGQGLQFLFEYFSETQRNKGNFPGRFSGRQFSNSRSEMNVSTLELGDSALYLCASSLGPFAGELFFGEGSRLTVL.

This chain uses TRBV30 with TRBJ2-7; a possible D gene is TRBD1 (6 bases). This CDR3 is built from 15 residues. Trimming stripped 2 bases from V and 0 bases from J, with 14 bases between. Germline V gives CDR1 GTSNPN, CDR2 SVGIG (reference sequence). The CDR3 loop reads CAWSTGQPSSYEQYF. The CDR3, as DNA: TGTGCCTGGAGTACCGGACAGCCAAGCTCCTACGAGCAGTACTTC.

The chain combines TRBV5-6 with TRBJ2-7, with 8 bases matching TRBD2. V was clipped by 2 bases and J by 6 bases; unmatched bases: 7. Per germline, CDR1 SGHDT and CDR2 YYEEEE. The CDR3 contains 14 residues. The DNA of the CDR3 is TGTGCCAGCAGCTTTAGCGGGAATCGGGTCGAGCAGTACTTC. This codes for CASSFSGNRVEQYF.

This clonotype was seen a few times. The rearrangement links TRBV20-1 to TRBJ2-1; 7 nucleotides match TRBD1. The CDR3 runs to 15 residues. Germline V lookup: CDR1 DFQATT, CDR2 SNEGSKA (reference sequence). Trimming cost V 0 bases and J 4 bases; bases outside gene matches: 6. The CDR3 nucleotides read TGCAGTGCTAGAGATTCGGCAGGGGGTTACAATGAGCAGTTCTTC. Its translation: CSARDSAGGYNEQFF.

This clonotype has at least ten counts. V is TRBV19 and J is TRBJ1-1; no definite D call. The CDR3 runs to 13 residues. Deletions cut 3 bases from V and 3 bases from J, with 8 bases between. CDR1 LNHDA and CDR2 SQIVND come from the germline V gene (reference sequence). The CDR3 spells CASSIAEDTEAFF. In DNA, the CDR3 is TGTGCCAGTAGTATCGCAGAGGACACTGAAGCTTTCTTT.

This clonotype occurred a few times. The chain joins TRBV5-1 to TRBJ1-1; D remains unclear. Germline CDR1 and CDR2: SGHRS and YFSETQ. The CDR3 has 13 amino acids. The germline V and J ends were trimmed by 3 bases and 5 bases, with 11 bases remaining between them. The CDR3 DNA reads TGCGCCAGCAGCTCCCTTTCGGGGACTGAAGCTTTCTTT. Amino acids: CASSSLSGTEAFF.

This clonotype was found a few times. This chain uses TRBV11-2 with TRBJ1-2, with TRBD1 identical over 7 bases. The CDR3 consists of 20 residues. CDR1 and CDR2 (germline): SGHAT, FQNNGV. J gave up 0 bases and V 4 bases, and 20 bases lay outside the gene matches. CDR3 bases: TGTGCCAGCAGCTCGCTCTCCCCCCGGGACAGAGACCCACCTAACTATGGCTACACCTTC. Translating gives CASSSLSPRDRDPPNYGYTF.

In its sample, this clonotype was seen a few times. The V gene is TRBV4-1, the J gene TRBJ2-1; 11 bases map to TRBD2. Trimming cost V 1 base and J 10 bases; bases outside gene matches: 9. The length of the CDR3 is 16 residues. Germline-derived CDR1 and CDR2 are MGHRA and YSYEKL. CDR3 coding DNA: TGCGCCAGCAGCCAAGTGGGTAGCGGGGGGGCCAGGGAGCAGTTCTTC. Residues: CASSQVGSGGAREQFF.